This T cell receptor (beta chain) appears in the sequencing data of a study of tumor-infiltrating lymphocytes in localized non-small cell lung cancer. Findings and caveats of the study: Tumor T-cell fraction was not associated with recurrence-free survival. Higher tumor T cell infiltration than in uninvolved lung was supported by TCRbeta sequencing. Technical variation could not be separated from intratumor heterogeneity here.

Using immunoSEQ multiplex PCR, the repertoire was profiled, and TCRdb retains in-frame clones only, with some absent. This sample has under 8,500 clones, with roughly 71% found just once. The CDR3 loop spans 16 amino acids. CDR1 is SGHAT, CDR2 FQNNGV, per germline. V was shortened by 5 bases and J by 1 base, with 17 bases between the two germline ends. This clone has just a few counts. The antigen is undetermined. This TCR was recovered from a human donor with non-small cell lung cancer. Sequenced: lung tumor tissue. The V and J genes are TRBV11-2 and TRBJ1-1; D might be TRBD1 (5 bases). CDR3 nucleotide sequence: TGTGCCAGCAGCGCCGGGACGGGCCGAAGGAACACTGAAGCTTTCTTT. Translated, it gives CASSAGTGRRNTEAFF. Full variable domain (remainder filled in from reference TRBV11-2 and TRBJ1-1): EAGVAQSPRYKIIEKRQSVAFWCNPISGHATLYWYQQILGQGPKLLIQFQNNGVVDDSQLPKDRFSAERLKGVDSTLKIQPAKLEDSAVYLCASSAGTGRRNTEAFFGQGTRLTVV.